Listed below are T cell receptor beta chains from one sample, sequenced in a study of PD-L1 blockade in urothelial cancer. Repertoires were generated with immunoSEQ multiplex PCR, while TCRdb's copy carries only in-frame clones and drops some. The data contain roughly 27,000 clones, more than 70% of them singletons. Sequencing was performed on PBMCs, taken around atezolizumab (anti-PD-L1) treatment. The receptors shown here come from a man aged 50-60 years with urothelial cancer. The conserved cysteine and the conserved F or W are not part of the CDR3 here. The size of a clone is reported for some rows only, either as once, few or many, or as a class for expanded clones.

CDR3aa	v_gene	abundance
AIRDRGGQDKGYT	TRBV10-3	-
ASSLSGQNQPQH	TRBV7-8	-
ASSLRGGDQPQH	TRBV5-1	-
ASSLETWVGETQY	TRBV7-2	-
ATNRQAKETQY	TRBV15	-
ASLQGGTDTQY	TRBV6-6	once
ASSKEKTAGYGYT	TRBV21-1	once
ASTSIWGGHYEQY	TRBV27	-
ASSLASGESQPQH	TRBV7-8	few
ASSPRQGTGTDTQY	TRBV9	-
ASSPFPGLAEANTGELF	TRBV10-1	-
ASSLNTLLTSGPTYEQY	TRBV5-8	-
ASSPTPMRGETQY	TRBV27	once
ASSYDTGGGTEAF	TRBV6-5	-
ASSLRPGGYGYT	TRBV28	-
ASSYRGESYGYT	TRBV6-5	-
ASSPYLNQGNQETQY	TRBV27	once
ASSQGEETQY	TRBV7-2	-
SVGGAQQPQH	TRBV29-1	-
ASRKTGLVAGYT	TRBV27	once
ASSPLWEGMNYGYT	TRBV5-1	-
ASSGSGDTEAF	TRBV6-1	-
ASRYGMNTGELF	TRBV25-1	-
ASSYGGHLYT	TRBV6-6	-
ATSREGGSSSYNEQF	TRBV15	-
ASSLVAGGTDTQY	TRBV5-6	-
ASRGWLLADQETQY	TRBV28	-
ASGPDTNTGELF	TRBV27	-
ASSSDSAHEKLF	TRBV9	-
ASSLGTNSNQPQH	TRBV5-4	-
SVEAGQETQY	TRBV29-1	-
ASSSSMNTEAF	TRBV6-5	-
ASSLGQNTEAF	TRBV11-2	-
ASSFVQPNEKLF	TRBV7-9	-
ASSLVGAGAYEQY	TRBV7-9	-
SVDPGTGGLQETQY	TRBV29-1	-
AISEFAGTGGADTQY	TRBV10-3	-
ASSFFGLGQGTYEQY	TRBV7-9	few
ASRTTGLATGELF	TRBV2	few
ASSPSGSAAYEQY	TRBV9	-
ASSLRPRDRKGSYEQY	TRBV7-6	-
ASSFSRRGLGTDTQY	TRBV14	-
ASSHPGLIQGGLTDTQY	TRBV4-1	-
ASRGLAGGNEQF	TRBV2	-
ASRGDRGWTGELF	TRBV6-1	-
ASSVGGGGTEAF	TRBV9	-
ASNNRRNTGELF	TRBV5-4	-
ASSLDGAAYEQY	TRBV5-1	once
ASSEGGRGEQF	TRBV2	-
ATHPLTGFGANVLT	TRBV19	once